This T cell receptor beta chain was observed in a study of blood T cell repertoires in COVID-19. Looking at the study overall: Whether acute or convalescent, the COVID-19 samples came from the United States, Italy and Spain. Nucleic acid was either cDNA or gDNA, and it came from T cells, B-cell-depleted T cells, or PBMCs.

The CDR3 is 17 amino acids. V lost 2 bases and J lost 4; bases outside the gene matches: 11. Germline loops: CDR1 MGHRA, CDR2 YSYEKL. Original processing methods: Amplified reference gene primers provided the basis for estimating nucleated cell counts. The method was immunoSEQ multiplex PCR; TCRdb's version includes in-frame clones alone and lacks a portion of them. V and J calls and clone size come straight from that table; D and trimming were deduced from the DNA. The data hold around 18,000 clones, with about 87% observed a single time. The clonotype was recovered from a human donor in a cohort sampled during active COVID-19. The sequenced sample consisted of peripheral blood. The gene calls are TRBV4-1 and TRBJ1-2, with 9 bases aligning to TRBD1. CDR3 coding DNA: TGCGCCAGCAGCCAACCTTACAGGGGGCGAAGGGGCTATGGCTACACCTTC. Translating gives CASSQPYRGRRGYGYTF.